This passage covers 5 T cell receptor beta chains from one sample sequenced in a study of control samples from healthy donors and cancer patients (dated by TCRdb to the early 2020s). The library was produced with the immunoSEQ multiplex PCR assay. TCRdb limited this immuneACCESS table to in-frame rearrangements with V and J called. A share of clones is missing; checked studies link under half to unresolved V genes, and the rest is unexplained. This sample comprises approximately 160,000 clones, 85% to 95% of them detected only once. About 1.4% of the sample is in the top ten clones. Sequenced input: blood. These receptors came from a woman between 18 and 30 years old in good health.

The chain couples TRBV18 to TRBJ1-3; D gene ambiguous. Trimming shortened V by 3 bases and J by 3 bases, and 6 bases separated the two germline ends. The CDR3 loop spans 13 amino acids. Germline V lookup: CDR1 KGHSH, CDR2 LQKENI. CDR3: CASSPGLGNTIYF. CDR3 sequence (DNA): TGTGCCAGCTCACCCGGGCTTGGAAACACCATATATTTT.

The chain's CDR3 is CATSRGEMNTEAFF. In nucleotides, the CDR3 is TGTGCCACCAGCAGAGGTGAGATGAACACTGAAGCTTTCTTT. V usage is TRBV15 and J usage is TRBJ1-1; no definite D call. Germline CDR1 reads LNHNV; CDR2 reads YYDKDF (reference sequence). This CDR3 spans 14 amino acids. Between the trimmed V and J ends, which lost 1 base and 0 bases, there was a span of 6 bases.

The chain recombines TRBV7-2 with TRBJ1-2, with D hard to call. Trimming pared 1 base from V and 1 base from J, leaving 7 bases between. The CDR3 covers 14 residues. In germline, CDR1 is SGHTA, CDR2 FQGNSA. The CDR3 loop reads CASSLGGSNYGYTF. Here the CDR3 DNA reads TGTGCCAGCAGCTTAGGGGGAAGTAACTATGGCTACACCTTC.

The chain combines TRBV29-1 with TRBJ1-3; D is perhaps TRBD1 (6 bases). Trimming took 3 bases from V and 0 from J, leaving 15 bases between them. This CDR3 has 16 amino acids. Germline CDR1 reads SQVTM; CDR2 reads ANQGSEA. CDR3 amino acids: CSVDVAGVSSGNTIYF. The CDR3 bases are TGCAGCGTTGATGTGGCAGGGGTCTCCTCTGGAAACACCATATATTTT.

J is TRBJ2-2 and V is TRBV7-2, with a tentative D call TRBD1 (6 bases). CDR1 SGHTA and CDR2 FQGNSA come from the germline V gene. With 5 bases removed from V and 1 base from J, the gap between germline ends came to 11 bases. The CDR3 is 15 residues long. CDR3 nucleotides: TGTGCCAGCAGCCTGGACAGCAAGAACACCGGGGAGCTGTTTTTT. Protein product: CASSLDSKNTGELFF.